In its sample, the clone carrying this T cell receptor beta chain was seen once. The data belong to a study of cytomegalovirus exposure and HLA in healthy donors. Vbeta (60) and Jbeta (13) primers were used in the PCR. Repertoires were generated with immunoSEQ multiplex PCR, while TCRdb's copy carries only in-frame clones and drops some. The data show under 95,000 clones, roughly 75% seen once. This receptor was taken from a man aged 40-49 years in good health and CMV-seronegative. Sequencing was done on a sample of PBMCs.

The CDR3: CASSPRTELDYEQYF. In nucleotides, the CDR3 is TGTGCCAGCAGCCCGAGGACAGAATTAGACTACGAGCAGTACTTC. V and J are TRBV6-6 and TRBJ2-7, with D maybe TRBD1 (6 bases). This CDR3 has 15 amino acids. Trimming shortened V by 6 bases and J by 3 bases, and 18 bases separated the two germline ends. Germline CDR1 MNHNY, CDR2 SVGAGI (reference sequence).